This T cell receptor beta chain comes out of a study of cytomegalovirus exposure and HLA in healthy donors. Study outcomes and limitations: The classifier, whose performance was assessed in both the original and validation cohorts, reportedly diagnosed cytomegalovirus status with high specificity and sensitivity. The tendency of first-cohort TCR clusters to co-occur in the 130 or so validation repertoires was identified by a subsequent analysis.

The CDR3 has 16 amino acids. From germline, CDR1 is SEHNR and CDR2 FQNEAQ (reference sequence). With 5 bases clipped from V and 0 bases from J, the junction kept 8 bases outside the gene matches. Libraries were prepared by immunoSEQ multiplex PCR; TCRdb keeps only in-frame clonotypes and omits some of them. Of around 400,000 clones listed, roughly 88% are singletons. A note on this clone: The antigen remains unidentified.

Input material: PBMCs. The TCR was taken from a woman aged 18-29 years in good health and CMV-seronegative. The chain links TRBV7-9 to TRBJ2-7; 9 bases line up with TRBD2. In DNA form, the CDR3 reads TGTGCCAGCAGCCCGGCGGGGCGGGAGGGCTCCTACGAGCAGTACTTC. This gives the protein CASSPAGREGSYEQYF.